What follows are 27 T cell receptor beta chains derived from one specimen sequenced in a study of cytomegalovirus exposure and HLA in healthy donors. The PCR was carried out with 60 Vbeta primers and 13 Jbeta primers. Profiled with immunoSEQ multiplex PCR; TCRdb holds only in-frame clones, not every one. Of around 130,000 clones in the sample, 80% were seen once. Specimen: PBMCs. The source is a woman aged 40 to 50 in good health and CMV-seronegative.

This clone was seen only once. This rearrangement joins TRBV5-6 to TRBJ1-4, with 9 positions matching TRBD1. Losses at the gene ends were 4 bases for V and 7 bases for J; bases not matched to a gene: 11. Germline loops: CDR1 SGHDT, CDR2 YYEEEE. The CDR3 length is 16 residues. Here the CDR3 DNA reads TGTGCCAGCAGCGCGGGACAGGGTAGGCCTTTTGAAAAACTGTTTTTT. It encodes CASSAGQGRPFEKLFF.

V gene TRBV5-4 combines with J gene TRBJ2-3; 10 bases match TRBD2. V was clipped by 3 bases and J by 0 bases; unmatched bases: 10. CDR3 length: 18 amino acids. Germline loops: CDR1 SGHNT, CDR2 YYREEE (reference sequence). CDR3 amino acids: CASSSKLGLAPSTDTQYF. DNA for the CDR3: TGTGCCAGCAGCTCGAAATTGGGACTAGCGCCGAGCACAGATACGCAGTATTTT.

V gene TRBV6-5 combines with J gene TRBJ1-1; D is unresolved. Trimming cost V 7 bases and J 4 bases, with 13 bases left between them. CDR1 and CDR2 (germline): MNHEY, SVGAGI. CDR3 length: 13 residues. This CDR3 reads CASTPRRSTEAFF. CDR3 DNA: TGTGCCAGCACCCCGCGGCGGTCCACTGAAGCTTTCTTT.

As for this clone: One end of the junction is discordant with germline, which a read error may explain. The chain is built from TRBV7-9 and TRBJ2-7; 11 bases align to TRBD2. The CDR3 is made up of 17 amino acids. Germline V lookup: CDR1 SEHNR, CDR2 FQNEAQ (reference sequence). This CDR3 reads CSSSPALGGLAAYEQYF. As DNA, the CDR3 is TGTTCCAGCAGCCCTGCACTGGGGGGACTAGCGGCCTACGAGCAGTACTTC.

V is TRBV4-1 and J is TRBJ2-7; 9 positions agree with TRBD1. CDR3 length equals 19 residues. Germline CDR1 reads MGHRA; CDR2 reads YSYEKL. J gave up 5 bases and V 2 bases, and 19 bases lay outside the gene matches. The CDR3 region is CASSQWGTVHTGGVNEQYF. The CDR3 DNA reads TGCGCCAGCAGCCAATGGGGGACCGTCCATACAGGGGGCGTCAACGAGCAGTACTTC.

This chain links TRBV7-2 with TRBJ2-7, with D unresolved. CDR3 length: 12 amino acids. Germline values: CDR1 SGHTA, CDR2 FQGNSA. The V and J ends lost 7 bases and 2 bases respectively, with 9 bases between them. The CDR3 here is CASTQVPYEQYF. DNA of the CDR3: TGTGCCAGCACCCAGGTCCCCTACGAGCAGTACTTC. The full variable domain, with the rest looked up from reference TRBV7-2 and TRBJ2-7, is GAGVSQSPSNKVTEKGKDVELRCDPISGHTALYWYRQSLGQGLEFLIYFQGNSAPDKSGLPSDRFSAERTGGSVSTLTIQRTQQEDSAVYLCASTQVPYEQYFGPGTRLTVT.

The chain recombines TRBV15 with TRBJ1-1; 7 bases line up with TRBD1. Germline assignment: CDR1 LNHNV and CDR2 YYDKDF (reference sequence). V lost 9 bases to trimming and J lost 3 bases; unmatched junction nucleotides: 7. The CDR3 totals 13 residues. Written as DNA, the CDR3 is TGTGCCACGAGACTCAGGGGGGACACTGAAGCTTTCTTT. It is translated as CATRLRGDTEAFF. The full variable domain, completed using reference TRBV15 and TRBJ1-1, is DAMVIQNPRYQVTQFGKPVTLSCSQTLNHNVMYWYQQKSSQAPKLLFHYYDKDFNNEADTPDNFQSRRPNTSFCFLDIRSPGLGDTAMYLCATRLRGDTEAFFGQGTRLTVV.

The chain combines TRBV7-6 with TRBJ1-2; 12 bases are shared with TRBD1. Looked up from germline, CDR1 is SGHVS and CDR2 is FNYEAQ. The junction had 6 bases not matched to a gene; V was cut back by 1 base and J by 6 bases. The CDR3 runs to 16 residues. Here the CDR3 DNA reads TGTGCCAGCAGCTTAGATCCGGGACAGGGGGCGAATGGCTACACCTTC. Translation gives CASSLDPGQGANGYTF.

This clone has only one observation. The chain joins TRBV7-9 to TRBJ2-1; D might be TRBD2 (7 bases). This CDR3 is built from 15 residues. Germline V CDR1 and CDR2: SEHNR, FQNEAQ (reference sequence). V was clipped by 2 bases and J by 8 bases, with 16 bases between them. The CDR3 loop is CASSLRGGGWDEQFF. The CDR3 nucleotides are TGTGCCAGCAGCTTAAGGGGGGGCGGCTGGGATGAGCAGTTCTTC.

For this clone: The same CDR3 arises from other DNA sequences in this sample as well. The V call is TRBV15, the J call TRBJ1-1; D possibly corresponds to TRBD1 (5 bases). The V gene's germline CDR1 is LNHNV and CDR2 YYDKDF (reference sequence). With 1 base removed from V and 4 bases from J, the gap between germline ends came to 10 bases. This CDR3 is built from 14 residues. Written as DNA, the CDR3 is TGTGCCACCAGCAGAGGACAGAGTCCCACTGAAGCTTTCTTT. It encodes CATSRGQSPTEAFF.

The chain couples TRBV9 to TRBJ1-5, with TRBD1 matching over 9 bases. From germline, CDR1 is SGDLS and CDR2 YYNGEE. This CDR3 is built from 15 residues. Germline trimming cut 3 bases from V and 6 bases from J; bases unmatched to any gene: 7. The DNA of the CDR3 is TGTGCCAGCAGCGCGGGGGACAGGGCTTTTCAGCCCCAGCATTTT. As protein: CASSAGDRAFQPQHF.

V and J are TRBV19 and TRBJ1-2, with 7 bases lining up with TRBD1. CDR3 length: 14 amino acids. V shed 8 bases and J 6 bases; nucleotides not matched to a gene: 12. Germline lookup yields CDR1 LNHDA and CDR2 SQIVND (reference sequence). The DNA of the CDR3 is TGTGCCAGTTGCCAGGGGGTGTGTTTGGATGGCTACACCTTC. Amino acids: CASCQGVCLDGYTF.

The V and J genes are TRBV5-1 and TRBJ2-7; TRBD1 might be the D (6 bases). Germline assignment: CDR1 SGHRS and CDR2 YFSETQ. This CDR3 has 14 amino acids. V was cut by 0 bases and J by 5 bases, with 12 bases left in between. The CDR3 nucleotides read TGCGCCAGCAGCTTGGGGCAGGGGAACCACGAGCAGTACTTC. Translating gives CASSLGQGNHEQYF. Full variable domain (remainder filled in from reference TRBV5-1 and TRBJ2-7): KAGVTQTPRYLIKTRGQQVTLSCSPISGHRSVSWYQQTPGQGLQFLFEYFSETQRNKGNFPGRFSGRQFSNSRSEMNVSTLELGDSALYLCASSLGQGNHEQYFGPGTRLTVT.

V gene TRBV10-3 combines with J gene TRBJ1-5; D is unclear. The CDR3 length is 13 residues. V lost 3 bases and J lost 3, with 6 bases in between. Per the germline V gene, CDR1 is ENHRY and CDR2 is SYGVKD. The CDR3 protein is CAISESFNQPQHF. The CDR3 DNA follows: TGTGCCATCAGTGAATCTTTCAATCAGCCCCAGCATTTT.

This chain connects TRBV7-2 to TRBJ1-5; a possible D gene is TRBD1 (6 bases). The CDR3 is 14 amino acids. The germline gives CDR1 SGHTA, CDR2 FQGNSA. V was clipped by 5 bases and J by 2 bases, with 10 bases between them. CDR3 sequence (DNA): TGTGCCAGCAGCGTCTACAGGGGCAATCAGCCCCAGCATTTT. It is translated as CASSVYRGNQPQHF.

Here the CDR3 reads CATSRHRSSGANVLTF. The CDR3 bases are TGTGCCACCAGCAGACATAGAAGCTCTGGGGCCAACGTCCTGACTTTC. The rearrangement uses TRBV15 and TRBJ2-6, with D hard to call. There are 16 residues in the CDR3. Germline CDR1 and CDR2: LNHNV and YYDKDF (reference sequence). V lost 2 bases, J lost 0 bases, and 8 bases lay in between.

This chain links TRBV5-1 with TRBJ2-2; TRBD1 is a possible D gene (6 bases). Germline loops: CDR1 SGHRS, CDR2 YFSETQ. The CDR3 covers 15 residues. Between the trimmed V and J ends, which lost 2 bases and 8 bases, there was a span of 16 bases. CDR3 residues: CASSLSSGARGELFF. CDR3 nucleotides: TGCGCCAGCAGCTTATCCTCAGGGGCGCGGGGGGAGCTGTTTTTT.

This chain links TRBV7-9 with TRBJ2-7, with TRBD2 matching 8 bases. Germline assignment: CDR1 SEHNR and CDR2 FQNEAQ (reference sequence). Germline trimming cut 5 bases from V and 2 bases from J; bases unmatched to any gene: 8. The CDR3 is 15 amino acids. CDR3 protein: CASSPSRGGTYEQYF. CDR3 nucleotide sequence: TGTGCCAGCAGCCCCTCCCGGGGGGGAACCTACGAGCAGTACTTC.

CDR3 sequence (DNA): TGTGCCAGCAGCGGACCGGGACAGGTAAAAGAGACCCAGTACTTC. The encoded protein is CASSGPGQVKETQYF. The chain is built from TRBV5-4 and TRBJ2-5; TRBD1 matches at 8 bases. The CDR3 sequence is 15 residues long. Germline V gives CDR1 SGHNT, CDR2 YYREEE (reference sequence). Trimming removed 4 bases from V and 3 bases from J; junction bases left unmatched: 8.

This clone was recorded a few times. The CDR3: CSVVKQGRQETQYF. CDR3 nucleotide sequence: TGCAGCGTTGTAAAACAGGGGCGGCAAGAGACCCAGTACTTC. The genes are TRBV29-1 and TRBJ2-5; 7 bases align to TRBD1. Trimming cost V 4 bases and J 2 bases; bases outside gene matches: 7. The CDR3 sequence is 14 residues long. Looked up from germline, CDR1 is SQVTM and CDR2 is ANQGSEA.

The J gene is TRBJ2-2, the V gene TRBV5-4; no clear D. Germline-derived CDR1 and CDR2 are SGHNT and YYREEE (reference sequence). There are 13 residues in the CDR3. The V end was cut by 4 bases, the J end by 1 base, with 5 bases between. The CDR3 sequence: CASSRQNTGELFF. The DNA of the CDR3 is TGTGCCAGCAGCCGACAGAACACCGGGGAGCTGTTTTTT.

The chain links TRBV9 to TRBJ2-5, with D possibly matching TRBD1 (6 bases). This CDR3 spans 13 amino acids. The V end lost 3 bases, the J end lost 4 bases, and 10 bases lay between the germline ends. Germline CDR1 reads SGDLS; CDR2 reads YYNGEE. CDR3 amino acids: CASSDAGVETQYF. DNA of the CDR3: TGTGCCAGCAGCGACGCAGGGGTAGAGACCCAGTACTTC.

This chain uses TRBV5-1 with TRBJ2-3; 9 bases are shared with TRBD1. The CDR3 runs 16 residues. Germline CDR1 SGHRS, CDR2 YFSETQ. The ends lost 6 bases at V and 2 bases at J; junction bases unmatched: 10. The CDR3 spells CASNLQGASSTDTQYF. CDR3 bases: TGCGCCAGCAATCTACAGGGGGCATCCTCCACAGATACGCAGTATTTT.

V is TRBV2 and J is TRBJ2-3, with 7 bases identical to TRBD2. V shed 3 bases, J shed 2 bases, and the junction held 8 bases outside the gene matches. Germline V gene data show CDR1 as SNHLY and CDR2 as FYNNEI. The CDR3 covers 16 residues. The DNA for the CDR3 is TGTGCCAGCAGTGACCGGGCGGGAGACCCCACAGATACGCAGTATTTT. Residues: CASSDRAGDPTDTQYF.

This chain joins TRBV4-3 and TRBJ2-7; D is perhaps TRBD2 (5 bases). The V end lost 0 bases, the J end lost 6 bases, and 12 bases lay between the germline ends. Germline V lookup: CDR1 LGHNA, CDR2 YSLEER. The CDR3 is made up of 14 amino acids. The CDR3 DNA reads TGCGCCAGCAGCCAAGATCCGGGGTCGGGCGAGCAGTACTTC. This translates into CASSQDPGSGEQYF.

The J gene is TRBJ2-1, the V gene TRBV19; 9 nucleotides agree with TRBD2. CDR1 is LNHDA, CDR2 SQIVND, per germline (reference sequence). The V and J ends lost 3 bases and 4 bases, in that order; junction bases with no gene match: 7. This CDR3 is 16 amino acids long. The CDR3 is CASSIYAGGGYNEQFF. CDR3 DNA: TGTGCCAGTAGTATTTACGCGGGAGGGGGATACAATGAGCAGTTCTTC.

The chain carries TRBV7-2 and TRBJ2-2; the match to TRBD2 covers 9 bases. The junction had 10 bases not matched to a gene; V was cut back by 1 base and J by 4 bases. CDR1 is SGHTA and CDR2 is FQGNSA in the germline V gene. The CDR3 is 18 amino acids. CDR3 protein: CASSLVGGGAAGTGELFF. CDR3 nucleotides: TGTGCCAGCAGCTTAGTTGGCGGGGGGGCCGCGGGCACCGGGGAGCTGTTTTTT.